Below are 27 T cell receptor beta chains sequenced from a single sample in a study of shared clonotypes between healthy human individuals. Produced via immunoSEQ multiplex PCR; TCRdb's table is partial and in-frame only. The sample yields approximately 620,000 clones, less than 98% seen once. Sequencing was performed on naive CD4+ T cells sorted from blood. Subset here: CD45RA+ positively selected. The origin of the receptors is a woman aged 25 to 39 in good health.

The CDR3 DNA reads TGTGCCAGCAGCGCCCTGAGTACCGGCACCGGGGAGCTGTTTTTT. This sequence encodes CASSALSTGTGELFF. The rearrangement uses TRBV9 and TRBJ2-2; no definite D call. Germline CDR1 is SGDLS and CDR2 is YYNGEE. V was shortened by 3 bases and J by 4 bases, with 13 bases between the two germline ends. CDR3 length: 15 amino acids. The variable domain in full, with the rest retrieved from reference TRBV9 and TRBJ2-2, is DSGVTQTPKHLITATGQRVTLRCSPRSGDLSVYWYQQSLDQGLQFLIQYYNGEERAKGNILERFSAQQFPDLHSELNLSSLELGDSALYFCASSALSTGTGELFFGEGSRLTVL.

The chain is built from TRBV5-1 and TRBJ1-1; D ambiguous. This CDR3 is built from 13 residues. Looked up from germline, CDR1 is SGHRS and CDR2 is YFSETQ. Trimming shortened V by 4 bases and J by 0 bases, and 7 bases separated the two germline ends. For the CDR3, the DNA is TGCGCCAGCAGCGTCGCTTTGAACACTGAAGCTTTCTTT. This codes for CASSVALNTEAFF.

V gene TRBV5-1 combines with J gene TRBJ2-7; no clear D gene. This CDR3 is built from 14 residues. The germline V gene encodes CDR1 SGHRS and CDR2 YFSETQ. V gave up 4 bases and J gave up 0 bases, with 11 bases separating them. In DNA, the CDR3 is TGCGCCAGCAGCGTTCAGGAGCCCTCCTACGAGCAGTACTTC. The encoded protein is CASSVQEPSYEQYF.

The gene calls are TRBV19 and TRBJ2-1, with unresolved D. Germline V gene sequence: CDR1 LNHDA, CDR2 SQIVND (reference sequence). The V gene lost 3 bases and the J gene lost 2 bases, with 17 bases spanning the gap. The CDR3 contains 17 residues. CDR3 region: CASSIDVGRVAYNEQFF. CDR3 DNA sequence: TGTGCCAGTAGTATTGATGTGGGTAGGGTAGCCTACAATGAGCAGTTCTTC.

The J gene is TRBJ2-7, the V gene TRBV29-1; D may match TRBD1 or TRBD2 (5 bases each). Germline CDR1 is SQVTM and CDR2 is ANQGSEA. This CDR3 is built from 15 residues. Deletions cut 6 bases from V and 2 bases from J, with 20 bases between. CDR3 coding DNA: TGCAGCGTCTCCGGTTCCGGGACGTTCGCCTACGAGCAGTACTTC. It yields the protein CSVSGSGTFAYEQYF.

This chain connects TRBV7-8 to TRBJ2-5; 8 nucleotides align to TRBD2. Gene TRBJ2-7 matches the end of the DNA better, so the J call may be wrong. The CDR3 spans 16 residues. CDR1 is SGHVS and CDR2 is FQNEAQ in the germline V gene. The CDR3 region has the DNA TGTGCCAGCAGGACCGGGAGGGAGCGGGGCTCCTACGAGCAGTACTTC. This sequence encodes CASRTGRERGSYEQYF.

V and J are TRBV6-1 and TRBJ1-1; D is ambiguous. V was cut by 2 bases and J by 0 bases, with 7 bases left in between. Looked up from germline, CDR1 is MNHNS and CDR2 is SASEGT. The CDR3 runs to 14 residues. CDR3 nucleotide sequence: TGTGCCAGCAGTGAAATGGGGATGAACACTGAAGCTTTCTTT. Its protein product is CASSEMGMNTEAFF.

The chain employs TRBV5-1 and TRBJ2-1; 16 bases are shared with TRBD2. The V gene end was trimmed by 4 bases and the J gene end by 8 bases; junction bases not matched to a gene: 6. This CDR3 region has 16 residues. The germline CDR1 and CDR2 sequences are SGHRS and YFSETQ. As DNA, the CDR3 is TGCGCCAGCAGCCTGGGGACTAGCGGGAGGGTCGATGAGCAGTTCTTC. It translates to CASSLGTSGRVDEQFF. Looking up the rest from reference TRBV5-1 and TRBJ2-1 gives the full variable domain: KAGVTQTPRYLIKTRGQQVTLSCSPISGHRSVSWYQQTPGQGLQFLFEYFSETQRNKGNFPGRFSGRQFSNSRSEMNVSTLELGDSALYLCASSLGTSGRVDEQFFGPGTRLTVL.

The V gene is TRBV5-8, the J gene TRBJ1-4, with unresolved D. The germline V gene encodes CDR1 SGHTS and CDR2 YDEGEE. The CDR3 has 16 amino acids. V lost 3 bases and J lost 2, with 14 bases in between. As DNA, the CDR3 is TGTGCCAGCAGCTACGAATCGGGGTCGACTAATGAAAAACTGTTTTTT. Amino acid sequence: CASSYESGSTNEKLFF.

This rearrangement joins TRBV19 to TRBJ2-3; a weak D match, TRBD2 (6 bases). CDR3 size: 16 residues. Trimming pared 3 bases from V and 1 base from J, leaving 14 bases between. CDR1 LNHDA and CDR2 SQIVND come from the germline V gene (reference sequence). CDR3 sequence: CASSIGGAPGTDTQYF. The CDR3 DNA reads TGTGCCAGTAGTATCGGCGGGGCCCCTGGCACAGATACGCAGTATTTT.

CDR3 sequence reads: CASSYSPSTDEKLFF. CDR3 nucleotide sequence: TGTGCCAGCAGTTACTCCCCCAGTACGGATGAAAAACTGTTTTTT. This sequence joins TRBV6-5 and TRBJ1-4; D not resolved. The CDR3 totals 15 residues. CDR1 is MNHEY, CDR2 SVGAGI, per germline. V was pared by 0 bases and J by 6 bases, with 11 bases between.

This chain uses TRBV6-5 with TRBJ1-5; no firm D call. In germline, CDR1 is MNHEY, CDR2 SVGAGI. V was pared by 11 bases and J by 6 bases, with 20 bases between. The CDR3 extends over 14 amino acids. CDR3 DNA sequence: TGTGCCTCCGCCCCCCGACGGACGGGTCAGCCCCAGCATTTT. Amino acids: CASAPRRTGQPQHF.

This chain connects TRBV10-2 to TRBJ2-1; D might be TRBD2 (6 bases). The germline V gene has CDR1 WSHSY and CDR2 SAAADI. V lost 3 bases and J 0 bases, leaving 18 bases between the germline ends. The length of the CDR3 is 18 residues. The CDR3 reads CASSEHGTRDFSYNEQFF. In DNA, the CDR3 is TGCGCCAGCAGTGAACACGGTACACGGGACTTCTCCTACAATGAGCAGTTCTTC.

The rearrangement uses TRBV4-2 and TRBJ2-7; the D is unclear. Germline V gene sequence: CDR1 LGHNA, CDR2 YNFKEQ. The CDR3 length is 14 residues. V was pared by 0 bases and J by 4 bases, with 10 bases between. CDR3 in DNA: TGTGCCAGCAGCCAAGATGAGGCTATATACGAGCAGTACTTC. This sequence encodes CASSQDEAIYEQYF.

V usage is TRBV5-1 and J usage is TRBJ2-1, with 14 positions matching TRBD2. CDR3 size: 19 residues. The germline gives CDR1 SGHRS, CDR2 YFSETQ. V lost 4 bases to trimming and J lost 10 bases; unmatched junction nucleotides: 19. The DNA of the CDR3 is TGCGCCAGCAGCCGTCAATCCTACTCCGGGACTAGCGGGAGTGGGGAGCAGTTCTTC. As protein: CASSRQSYSGTSGSGEQFF.

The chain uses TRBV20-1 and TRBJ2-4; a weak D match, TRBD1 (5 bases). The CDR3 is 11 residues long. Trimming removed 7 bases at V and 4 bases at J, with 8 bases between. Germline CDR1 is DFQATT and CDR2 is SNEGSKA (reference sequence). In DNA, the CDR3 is TGCAGTGAGGGGAAGAAAAACATTCAGTACTTC. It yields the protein CSEGKKNIQYF.

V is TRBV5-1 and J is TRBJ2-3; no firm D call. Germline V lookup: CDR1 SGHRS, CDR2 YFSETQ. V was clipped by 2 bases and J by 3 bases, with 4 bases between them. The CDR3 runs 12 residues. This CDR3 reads CASSLRTDTQYF. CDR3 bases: TGCGCCAGCAGCTTAAGGACAGATACGCAGTATTTT.

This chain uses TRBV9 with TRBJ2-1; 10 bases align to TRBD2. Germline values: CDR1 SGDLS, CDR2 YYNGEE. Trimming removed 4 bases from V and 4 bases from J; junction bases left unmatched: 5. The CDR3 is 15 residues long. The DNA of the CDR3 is TGTGCCAGCAGCCTAGCGGGAGCGGGGTACAATGAGCAGTTCTTC. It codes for CASSLAGAGYNEQFF.

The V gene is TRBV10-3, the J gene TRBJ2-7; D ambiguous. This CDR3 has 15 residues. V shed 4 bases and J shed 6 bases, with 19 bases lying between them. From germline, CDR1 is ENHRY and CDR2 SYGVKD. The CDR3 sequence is CAISGSLPTIGEQYF. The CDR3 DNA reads TGTGCCATCAGTGGGTCCCTCCCGACCATCGGCGAGCAGTACTTC.

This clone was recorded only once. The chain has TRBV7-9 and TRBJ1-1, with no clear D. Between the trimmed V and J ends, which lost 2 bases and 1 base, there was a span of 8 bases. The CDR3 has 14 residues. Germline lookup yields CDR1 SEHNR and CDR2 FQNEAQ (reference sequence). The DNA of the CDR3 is TGTGCCAGCAGCTTAATGTACGGGAACACTGAAGCTTTCTTT. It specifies CASSLMYGNTEAFF. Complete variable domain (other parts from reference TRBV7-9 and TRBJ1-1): DTGVSQNPRHKITKRGQNVTFRCDPISEHNRLYWYRQTLGQGPEFLTYFQNEAQLEKSRLLSDRFSAERPKGSFSTLEIQRTEQGDSAMYLCASSLMYGNTEAFFGQGTRLTVV.

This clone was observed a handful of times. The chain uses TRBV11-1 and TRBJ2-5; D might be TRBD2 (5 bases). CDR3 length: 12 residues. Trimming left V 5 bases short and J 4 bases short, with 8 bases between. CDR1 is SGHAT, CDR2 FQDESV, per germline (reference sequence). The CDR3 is CASSQGLETQYF. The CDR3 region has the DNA TGTGCCAGCAGCCAAGGACTAGAGACCCAGTACTTC.

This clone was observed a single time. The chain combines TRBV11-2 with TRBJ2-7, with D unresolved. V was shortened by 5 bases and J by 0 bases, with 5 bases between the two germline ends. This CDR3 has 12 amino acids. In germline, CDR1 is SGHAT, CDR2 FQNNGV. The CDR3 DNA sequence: TGTGCCAGCAGCCAAAACTCCTACGAGCAGTACTTC. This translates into CASSQNSYEQYF.

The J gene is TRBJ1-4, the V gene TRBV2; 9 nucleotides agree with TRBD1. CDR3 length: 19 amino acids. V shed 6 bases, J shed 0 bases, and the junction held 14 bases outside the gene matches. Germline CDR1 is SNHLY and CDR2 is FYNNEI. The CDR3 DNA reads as TGTGCCAGCAGGCACCTCCCCCGGACAGGGGATCCAACTAATGAAAAACTGTTTTTT. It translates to CASRHLPRTGDPTNEKLFF. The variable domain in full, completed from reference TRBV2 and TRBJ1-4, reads EPEVTQTPSHQVTQMGQEVILRCVPISNHLYFYWYRQILGQKVEFLVSFYNNEISEKSEIFDDQFSVERPDGSNFTLKIRSTKLEDSAMYFCASRHLPRTGDPTNEKLFFGSGTQLSVL.

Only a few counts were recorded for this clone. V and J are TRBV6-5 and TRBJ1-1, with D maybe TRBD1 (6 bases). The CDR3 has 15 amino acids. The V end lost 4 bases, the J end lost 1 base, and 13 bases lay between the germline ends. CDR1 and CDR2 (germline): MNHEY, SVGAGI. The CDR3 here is CASSSRRTANTEAFF. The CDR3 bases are TGTGCCAGCAGTTCACGGAGGACAGCGAACACTGAAGCTTTCTTT.

The CDR3 region has the DNA TGTGCCAGCAGCTTGCGGGGATATGGCTACACCTTC. Amino acid sequence: CASSLRGYGYTF. The chain is built from TRBV5-8 and TRBJ1-2; D is ambiguous. V was cut by 1 base and J by 5 bases, with 6 bases left in between. The CDR3 covers 12 residues. The germline gives CDR1 SGHTS, CDR2 YDEGEE.

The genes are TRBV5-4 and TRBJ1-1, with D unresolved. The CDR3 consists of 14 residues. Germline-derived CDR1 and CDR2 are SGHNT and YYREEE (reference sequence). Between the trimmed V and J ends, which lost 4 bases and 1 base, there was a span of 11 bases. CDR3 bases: TGTGCCAGCAGCGCGGACCTTTCGAACACTGAAGCTTTCTTT. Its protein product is CASSADLSNTEAFF. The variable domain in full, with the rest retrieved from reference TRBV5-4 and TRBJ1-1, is ETGVTQSPTHLIKTRGQQVTLRCSSQSGHNTVSWYQQALGQGPQFIFQYYREEENGRGNFPPRFSGLQFPNYSSELNVNALELDDSALYLCASSADLSNTEAFFGQGTRLTVV.

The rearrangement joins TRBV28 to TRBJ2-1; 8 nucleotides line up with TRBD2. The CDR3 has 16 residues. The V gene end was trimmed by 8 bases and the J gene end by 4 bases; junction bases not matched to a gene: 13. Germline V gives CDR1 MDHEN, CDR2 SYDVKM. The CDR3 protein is CASRRPGLAYYNEQFF. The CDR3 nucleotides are TGTGCCAGCCGACGCCCAGGACTAGCTTATTACAATGAGCAGTTCTTC. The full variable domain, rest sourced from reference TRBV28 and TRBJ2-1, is DVKVTQSSRYLVKRTGEKVFLECVQDMDHENMFWYRQDPGLGLRLIYFSYDVKMKEKGDIPEGYSVSREKKERFSLILESASTNQTSMYLCASRRPGLAYYNEQFFGPGTRLTVL.